What follows are 10 T cell receptor beta chains derived from one specimen sequenced in a study of blood T cell repertoires in COVID-19. Assay used: immunoSEQ multiplex PCR; TCRdb lists only in-frame clones, some missing. The data contain roughly 130,000 clones, 90% of them singletons. Sequencing was performed on peripheral blood. The source of these receptors is a man aged 45-60 years with active COVID-19.

J is TRBJ2-5 and V is TRBV6-5, with 9 bases lining up with TRBD2. The germline CDR1 and CDR2 sequences are MNHEY and SVGAGI. The CDR3 is 13 residues long. V lost 6 bases, J lost 7 bases, and 6 bases stayed unmatched. The CDR3 here is CASRVRAGGTQYF. The CDR3 region has the DNA TGTGCCAGCAGGGTCCGAGCGGGGGGGACCCAGTACTTC.

This rearrangement joins TRBV19 to TRBJ2-1, with 9 bases matching TRBD2. With 1 base clipped from V and 2 bases from J, the junction kept 6 bases outside the gene matches. CDR1 is LNHDA, CDR2 SQIVND, per germline (reference sequence). The CDR3 is 17 residues long. In DNA, the CDR3 is TGTGCCAGTAGTATAGTATCTAGCGGGAACACCTACAATGAGCAGTTCTTC. Amino acids: CASSIVSSGNTYNEQFF.

The gene calls are TRBV7-8 and TRBJ1-4; 7 bases are shared with TRBD1. The CDR3 extends over 15 amino acids. Germline V gene sequence: CDR1 SGHVS, CDR2 FQNEAQ. V lost 5 bases to trimming and J lost 1 base; unmatched junction nucleotides: 4. For the CDR3, the DNA is TGTGCCAGCAGCCGGAACAGGGGAACTAATGAAAAACTGTTTTTT. This encodes CASSRNRGTNEKLFF. Together with reference TRBV7-8 and TRBJ1-4, the CDR3 gives the full variable domain: GAGVSQSPRYKVAKRGQDVALRCDPISGHVSLFWYQQALGQGPEFLTYFQNEAQLDKSGLPSDRFFAERPEGSVSTLKIQRTQQEDSAVYLCASSRNRGTNEKLFFGSGTQLSVL.

The rearrangement uses TRBV18 and TRBJ2-5; 7 nucleotides match TRBD1. CDR3 size: 15 residues. V shed 1 base, J shed 2 bases, and the junction held 4 bases outside the gene matches. The germline gives CDR1 KGHSH, CDR2 LQKENI. CDR3: CASSPQPGQQETQYF. CDR3 DNA: TGTGCCAGCTCACCACAACCGGGACAGCAAGAGACCCAGTACTTC.

This rearrangement joins TRBV6-5 to TRBJ1-4, with TRBD1 matching over 9 bases. The V gene end was trimmed by 2 bases and the J gene end by 5 bases; junction bases not matched to a gene: 0. This CDR3 is 14 amino acids long. Germline values: CDR1 MNHEY, CDR2 SVGAGI. CDR3 DNA sequence: TGTGCCAGCAGTTACGGGACAGGGAATGAAAAACTGTTTTTT. Translating gives CASSYGTGNEKLFF.

DNA for the CDR3: TGTGCCAGCAGCCCGGGAGGGCTATTTCGGACAGGGGGCGAGGGCTACACCTTC. Protein: CASSPGGLFRTGGEGYTF. V usage is TRBV5-4 and J usage is TRBJ1-2; 11 bases fit TRBD1. The CDR3 contains 18 residues. The germline CDR1 and CDR2 sequences are SGHNT and YYREEE (reference sequence). The trim removed 4 bases at V and 8 bases at J, leaving 19 bases unmatched.

V gene TRBV12-5 combines with J gene TRBJ1-6; D remains unclear. V shed 3 bases and J shed 8 bases, with 8 bases lying between them. CDR3 size: 13 residues. The germline V gene has CDR1 LGHNT and CDR2 FRNRAP. The CDR3 DNA sequence: TGTGCTAGTGGTTTCGGGTCAGATTCACCCCTCCACTTT. It codes for CASGFGSDSPLHF.

J is TRBJ2-1 and V is TRBV5-1; 8 bases agree with TRBD2. V lost 7 bases, J lost 4 bases, and 7 bases stayed unmatched. Germline CDR1 SGHRS, CDR2 YFSETQ. The CDR3 runs to 14 residues. CDR3 amino acids: CASGPSGPYNEQFF. The CDR3, as DNA: TGCGCCAGCGGTCCTAGCGGGCCGTACAATGAGCAGTTCTTC.

The chain carries TRBV5-1 and TRBJ2-3; 9 bases map to TRBD2. V lost 0 bases and J lost 4; bases outside the gene matches: 6. Looked up from germline, CDR1 is SGHRS and CDR2 is YFSETQ. There are 16 residues in the CDR3. CDR3 sequence: CASSLEAGGLSDTQYF. Written as DNA, the CDR3 is TGCGCCAGCAGCTTGGAGGCGGGGGGGCTCTCAGATACGCAGTATTTT.

The chain uses TRBV5-4 and TRBJ1-1; 11 positions match TRBD1. The CDR3 is made up of 13 amino acids. V dropped 4 bases and J dropped 6; count of bases not matched to a gene: 2. Germline loops: CDR1 SGHNT, CDR2 YYREEE (reference sequence). CDR3 coding DNA: TGTGCCAGCAGCAGGACAGGGGGCCCTGAAGCTTTCTTT. Translated, it gives CASSRTGGPEAFF. Full variable domain (remainder filled in from reference TRBV5-4 and TRBJ1-1): ETGVTQSPTHLIKTRGQQVTLRCSSQSGHNTVSWYQQALGQGPQFIFQYYREEENGRGNFPPRFSGLQFPNYSSELNVNALELDDSALYLCASSRTGGPEAFFGQGTRLTVV.